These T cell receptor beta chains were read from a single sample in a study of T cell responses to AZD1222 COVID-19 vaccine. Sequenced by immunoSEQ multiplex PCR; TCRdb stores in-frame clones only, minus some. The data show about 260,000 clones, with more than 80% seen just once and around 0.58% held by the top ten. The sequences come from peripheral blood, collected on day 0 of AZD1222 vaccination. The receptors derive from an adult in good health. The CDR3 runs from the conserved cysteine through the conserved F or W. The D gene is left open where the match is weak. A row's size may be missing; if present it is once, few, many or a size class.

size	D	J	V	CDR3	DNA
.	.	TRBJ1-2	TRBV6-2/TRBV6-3	CASSPGPRPYGYTF	TGTGCCAGCAGCCCCGGACCCCGGCCGTATGGCTACACCTTC
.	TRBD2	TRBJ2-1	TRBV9	CASSVDMGLAGRSYNEQFF	TGTGCCAGCAGCGTCGATATGGGACTAGCGGGACGGTCCTACAATGAGCAGTTCTTC
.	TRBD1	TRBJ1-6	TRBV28	CASSEISGTGDNSPLHF	TGTGCCAGCAGCGAAATATCTGGGACAGGAGATAATTCACCCCTCCACTTT
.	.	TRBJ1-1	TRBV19	CASSIGRQYTEAFF	TGTGCCAGTAGTATAGGGCGGCAGTACACTGAAGCTTTCTTT
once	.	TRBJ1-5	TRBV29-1	CSVGGEGQPQHF	TGCAGCGTTGGAGGGGAGGGACAGCCCCAGCATTTT
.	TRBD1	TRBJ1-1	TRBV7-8	CASSTRQGGEAFF	TGTGCCAGCAGCACCCGACAGGGTGGTGAAGCTTTCTTT
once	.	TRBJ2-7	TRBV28	CASMGHSYEQYF	TGTGCCAGCATGGGGCACTCCTACGAGCAGTACTTC
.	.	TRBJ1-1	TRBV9	CASSASQKTEAFF	TGTGCCAGCAGCGCCTCACAGAAAACTGAAGCTTTCTTT
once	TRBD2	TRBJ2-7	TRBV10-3	CAIRYSGGYEQYF	TGTGCCATCAGATATTCGGGAGGCTACGAGCAGTACTTC
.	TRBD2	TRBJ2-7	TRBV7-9	CASSPYGAGPKEQYF	TGTGCCAGCAGCCCTTACGGAGCGGGGCCGAAGGAGCAGTACTTC
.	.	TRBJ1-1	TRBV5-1	CAMENTEAFF	TGCGCCATGGAGAACACTGAAGCTTTCTTT
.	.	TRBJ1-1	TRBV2	CASSQPVPEAFF	TGTGCCAGCTCGCAACCGGTTCCTGAAGCTTTCTTT
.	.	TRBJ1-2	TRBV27	CASSPAPRGALYGYTF	TGTGCCAGCAGTCCCGCCCCTCGGGGGGCCCTCTATGGCTACACCTTC
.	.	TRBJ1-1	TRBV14	CASSRDQNTEAFF	TGTGCCAGCAGCCGGGACCAGAACACTGAAGCTTTCTTT
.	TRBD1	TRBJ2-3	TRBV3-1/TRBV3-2	CASSLRTGGGTDTQYF	TGTGCCAGCAGCCTCCGGACAGGGGGTGGCACAGATACGCAGTATTTT
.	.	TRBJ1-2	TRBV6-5	CASSYGSGSYGYTF	TGTGCCAGCAGTTACGGGTCAGGGTCCTATGGCTACACCTTC
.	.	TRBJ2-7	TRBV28	CASGTGGVSSYEQYF	TGTGCCAGCGGAACCGGGGGTGTAAGCTCCTACGAGCAGTACTTC
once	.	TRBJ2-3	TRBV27	CASSLGTDTQYF	TGTGCCAGCAGTTTGGGCACAGATACGCAGTATTTT
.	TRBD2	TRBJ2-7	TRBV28	CASSWTSGRGEQYF	TGTGCCAGCAGTTGGACTAGCGGGAGGGGCGAGCAGTACTTC
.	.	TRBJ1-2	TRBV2	CASSVTPGTEVFGYTF	TGTGCCAGCAGTGTCACCCCCGGGACGGAGGTCTTTGGCTACACCTTC
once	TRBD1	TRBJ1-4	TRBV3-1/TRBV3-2	CASSPGQGNEKLFF	TGTGCCAGCAGCCCCGGACAGGGGAATGAAAAACTGTTTTTT
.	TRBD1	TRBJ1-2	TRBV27	CASSPGTGGYRGYTF	TGTGCCAGCAGCCCTGGGACAGGGGGCTATCGTGGCTACACCTTC
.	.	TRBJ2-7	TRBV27	CASSIYSRGEQYF	TGTGCCAGCAGTATTTACTCCCGGGGCGAGCAGTACTTC
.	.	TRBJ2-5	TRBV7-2	CASSKPGGQGETQYF	TGTGCCAGCAGCAAACCTGGGGGGCAGGGGGAGACCCAGTACTTC
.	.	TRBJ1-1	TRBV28	CASRKGPLNTEAFF	TGTGCCAGCAGAAAGGGACCCTTGAACACTGAAGCTTTCTTT
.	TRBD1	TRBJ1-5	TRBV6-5	CASSKTDRVDQPQHF	TGTGCCAGCAGTAAAACGGACAGGGTTGATCAGCCCCAGCATTTT
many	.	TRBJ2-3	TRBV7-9	CASSLAPREITQYF	TGTGCCAGCAGCTTAGCCCCAAGGGAAATAACGCAGTATTTT
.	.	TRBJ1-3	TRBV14	CASRRAGGNTIYF	TGTGCCAGCAGGCGGGCAGGTGGAAACACCATATATTTT
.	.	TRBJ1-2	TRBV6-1	CASSEAGDYGYTF	TGTGCCAGCAGTGAAGCGGGGGACTATGGCTACACCTTC
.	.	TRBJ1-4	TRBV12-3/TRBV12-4	CASSLGHNEKLFF	TGTGCCAGCAGTTTAGGCCACAATGAAAAACTGTTTTTT
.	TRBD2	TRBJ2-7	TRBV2	CASSEKLAGGPLDYEQYF	TGTGCCAGCAGTGAAAAACTAGCGGGGGGCCCGCTGGACTACGAGCAGTACTTC
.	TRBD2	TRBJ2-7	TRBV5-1	CASSGGLAGLSYEQYF	TGCGCCAGCAGCGGGGGACTAGCGGGCCTCTCCTACGAGCAGTACTTC
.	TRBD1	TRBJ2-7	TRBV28	CASSPDRYEQYF	TGTGCCAGCAGCCCGGACAGGTACGAGCAGTACTTC
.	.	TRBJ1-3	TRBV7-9	CASSQQGFSGNTIYF	TGTGCCAGCAGCCAACAGGGCTTCTCTGGAAACACCATATATTTT
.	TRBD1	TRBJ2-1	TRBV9	CASSLDRGQYNEQFF	TGTGCCAGCAGCCTGGACAGGGGACAGTACAATGAGCAGTTCTTC